The 22 T cell receptor beta chains in this list originate from one sample, sequenced in a study of graft-versus-host responses after intestinal transplantation. Data came from immunoSEQ multiplex PCR; TCRdb stores just in-frame clones and leaves some out. The sample lists about 46,000 clones; 80% to 95% were seen once. Sample: PBMCs, taken approximately 740 days after a first intestinal transplant, on the day of a second. The receptor set was obtained from a human patient who received an intestinal transplant, so some T cells may come from the graft donor.

V is TRBV5-1 and J is TRBJ2-1; 7 nucleotides align to TRBD2. The CDR3 length is 15 residues. J was trimmed by 7 bases and V by 4 bases; bases with no gene match: 11. Looked up from germline, CDR1 is SGHRS and CDR2 is YFSETQ. As DNA, the CDR3 is TGCGCCAGCAGCCGTACTAGCGCCTTGCTAAATGAGCAGTTCTTC. Translated: CASSRTSALLNEQFF.

The chain uses TRBV30 and TRBJ2-1, with 7 bases fitting TRBD2. J lost 9 bases, V lost 5 bases, and 10 bases had no gene match. This CDR3 spans 13 amino acids. Germline V lookup: CDR1 GTSNPN, CDR2 SVGIG (reference sequence). CDR3 loop: CAWGPSWGGEQFF. In DNA form, the CDR3 reads TGTGCCTGGGGACCAAGTTGGGGGGGTGAGCAGTTCTTC.

The chain carries TRBV5-8 and TRBJ1-4; D call uncertain. The germline V gene encodes CDR1 SGHTS and CDR2 YDEGEE. The CDR3 length is 15 residues. The germline V and J ends were trimmed by 0 bases and 0 bases, with 6 bases remaining between them. The CDR3 sequence: CASSLGDSTNEKLFF. CDR3 DNA sequence: TGTGCCAGCAGCTTGGGCGACTCAACTAATGAAAAACTGTTTTTT. The full variable domain, completed using reference TRBV5-8 and TRBJ1-4, is EAGVTQSPTHLIKTRGQQATLRCSPISGHTSVYWYQQALGLGLQFLLWYDEGEERNRGNFPPRFSGRQFPNYSSELNVNALELEDSALYLCASSLGDSTNEKLFFGSGTQLSVL.

V usage is TRBV4-2 and J usage is TRBJ2-1, with D possibly TRBD2 on 5 matching bases. The CDR3 is 15 amino acids. V was pared by 5 bases and J by 5 bases, with 16 bases between. Germline CDR1 reads LGHNA; CDR2 reads YNFKEQ. In DNA form, the CDR3 reads TGTGCCAGCAGCTTGCGAGGGTACCCTAACAATGAGCAGTTCTTC. Translation: CASSLRGYPNNEQFF.

J is TRBJ1-1 and V is TRBV11-2; weak D call: TRBD1 (5 bases). Germline CDR1 SGHAT, CDR2 FQNNGV. V was trimmed by 1 base and J by 4 bases, leaving 13 bases between them. The CDR3 has 15 residues. The CDR3 nucleotides read TGTGCCAGCAGCTTAGCCCTCTTGACAGCCACTGAAGCTTTCTTT. Its protein is CASSLALLTATEAFF.

The chain combines TRBV27 with TRBJ1-2; maybe TRBD1 (5 bases). The CDR3 spans 15 residues. Between the trimmed V and J ends, which lost 8 bases and 2 bases, there was a span of 18 bases. Germline CDR1 is MNHEY and CDR2 is SMNVEV (reference sequence). The CDR3 sequence is CASSHRGPGNYGYTF. The CDR3 region has the DNA TGTGCCAGCTCCCACCGGGGACCCGGGAACTATGGCTACACCTTC.

The chain uses TRBV10-1 and TRBJ2-3; D is unclear. The CDR3 sequence is 13 residues long. Trimming took off 1 base at V and 3 bases at J, with 5 bases between the two ends. CDR1 is WNHNN, CDR2 SYGVQD, per germline (reference sequence). This CDR3 is CASSEFGTDTQYF. CDR3 coding DNA: TGCGCCAGCAGTGAGTTCGGGACAGATACGCAGTATTTT.

J is TRBJ1-6 and V is TRBV6-5; TRBD1 might be the D (5 bases). The CDR3 contains 14 residues. Germline V CDR1 and CDR2: MNHEY, SVGAGI. The V and J ends lost 6 bases and 6 bases respectively, with 12 bases between them. The CDR3 loop is CASSRRGLNSPLHF. DNA for the CDR3: TGTGCCAGCAGCCGACGGGGCCTTAATTCACCCCTCCACTTT.

The V gene is TRBV6-6, the J gene TRBJ2-1; TRBD2 matches 8 bases. The ends lost 7 bases at V and 5 bases at J; junction bases unmatched: 7. Germline V gene data show CDR1 as MNHNY and CDR2 as SVGAGI (reference sequence). The CDR3 has 14 residues. The CDR3 nucleotides are TGTGCCAGCACCATAGCGGGAAGGAACAATGAGCAGTTCTTC. This encodes CASTIAGRNNEQFF.

The chain links TRBV6-1 to TRBJ2-7; D remains unclear. Germline V CDR1 and CDR2: MNHNS, SASEGT. Trimming removed 6 bases at V and 2 bases at J, with 11 bases between. This CDR3 is 13 amino acids long. The CDR3: CASSLTDTYEQYF. In nucleotides, the CDR3 is TGTGCCAGCAGCTTGACTGATACCTACGAGCAGTACTTC.

Note on this clone: The germline gene is not matched at one end of the junction; a read error may be the cause. The chain is built from TRBV30 and TRBJ2-6; 8 bases map to TRBD1. Germline V gene sequence: CDR1 GTSNPN, CDR2 SVGIG (reference sequence). The CDR3 runs 16 residues. The CDR3 region is CAWSPGQAAGANVLSF. Here the CDR3 DNA reads TGTGCCTGGTCCCCGGGACAGGCGGCTGGGGCCAACGTCCTGAGTTTC.

This chain's CDR3 is CASSVGGRVNQPQHF. CDR3 DNA sequence: TGTGCCAGCAGCGTCGGGGGGAGGGTCAATCAGCCCCAGCATTTT. The rearrangement links TRBV9 to TRBJ1-5, with a weak D call TRBD1 (5 bases). Germline V CDR1 and CDR2: SGDLS, YYNGEE. V lost 2 bases and J lost 3, with 12 bases in between. The CDR3 extends over 15 amino acids.

CDR3 region: CASSQDGTGGYEQYF. CDR3 sequence (DNA): TGTGCCAGCAGCCAAGATGGGACAGGGGGGTACGAGCAGTACTTC. The gene calls are TRBV4-2 and TRBJ2-7, with 11 bases identical to TRBD1. The CDR3 sequence is 15 residues long. J was trimmed by 4 bases and V by 0 bases; bases with no gene match: 2. The germline gives CDR1 LGHNA, CDR2 YNFKEQ.

This sequence joins TRBV9 and TRBJ2-3; 10 nucleotides line up with TRBD2. In germline, CDR1 is SGDLS, CDR2 YYNGEE. V shed 4 bases, J shed 0 bases, and the junction held 5 bases outside the gene matches. The CDR3 covers 16 residues. The CDR3 loop reads CASSPGTSESTDTQYF. The CDR3 coding sequence is TGTGCCAGCAGCCCCGGGACTAGCGAGAGCACAGATACGCAGTATTTT.

This chain's CDR3 is CRPNYGYTF. For the CDR3, the DNA is TGCAGGCCTAACTATGGCTACACCTTC. This chain links TRBV20-1 with TRBJ1-2; D is undetermined. This CDR3 spans 9 amino acids. From germline, CDR1 is DFQATT and CDR2 SNEGSKA (reference sequence).

The rearrangement uses TRBV6-1 and TRBJ1-1, with D unresolved. CDR1 is MNHNS, CDR2 SASEGT, per germline. Trimming left V 6 bases short and J 0 bases short, with 11 bases between. There are 14 residues in the CDR3. The CDR3 nucleotides read TGTGCCAGCAGGGCCTCGGGGTTGAACACTGAAGCTTTCTTT. This gives the protein CASRASGLNTEAFF.

The chain employs TRBV2 and TRBJ1-2, with unresolved D. This CDR3 has 14 residues. Trimming removed 5 bases at V and 3 bases at J, with 13 bases between. Germline-derived CDR1 and CDR2 are SNHLY and FYNNEI. CDR3 loop: CASSPFATYYGYTF. In DNA, the CDR3 is TGTGCCAGCAGTCCATTCGCCACTTACTATGGCTACACCTTC.

V gene TRBV18 combines with J gene TRBJ1-1; D unresolved. Trimming shortened V by 6 bases and J by 0 bases, and 23 bases separated the two germline ends. CDR3 length equals 18 residues. Germline V CDR1 and CDR2: KGHSH, LQKENI. The CDR3 loop is CASSLQVGITKMNTEAFF. The CDR3 region has the DNA TGTGCCAGCTCCCTCCAGGTCGGGATTACTAAAATGAACACTGAAGCTTTCTTT.

The chain links TRBV4-1 to TRBJ1-1; a weak D match, TRBD1 (6 bases). V dropped 4 bases and J dropped 1 base, with 13 bases sitting between them. Looked up from germline, CDR1 is MGHRA and CDR2 is YSYEKL. The CDR3 covers 15 residues. The DNA for the CDR3 is TGCGCCAGCAGCCCGATGGGGGGCAGGAACACTGAAGCTTTCTTT. This encodes CASSPMGGRNTEAFF.

V and J are TRBV9 and TRBJ2-7; D call uncertain. V was trimmed by 4 bases and J by 5 bases, leaving 16 bases between them. Germline V gives CDR1 SGDLS, CDR2 YYNGEE. The CDR3 is 14 residues long. The CDR3 protein is CASSPTLTRDEQYF. CDR3 nucleotides: TGTGCCAGCAGCCCCACCCTGACTCGGGACGAGCAGTACTTC.

This sequence joins TRBV18 and TRBJ1-3, with D hard to call. Trimming took 0 bases from V and 4 from J, leaving 7 bases between them. From germline, CDR1 is KGHSH and CDR2 LQKENI. The CDR3 is 14 amino acids. CDR3 sequence reads: CASSPPGPGNTIYF. CDR3 DNA: TGTGCCAGCTCACCACCAGGGCCCGGAAACACCATATATTTT. Together with reference TRBV18 and TRBJ1-3, the CDR3 gives the full variable domain: NAGVMQNPRHLVRRRGQEARLRCSPMKGHSHVYWYRQLPEEGLKFMVYLQKENIIDESGMPKERFSAEFPKEGPSILRIQQVVRGDSAAYFCASSPPGPGNTIYFGEGSWLTVV.

V and J are TRBV5-1 and TRBJ2-5; the D gene is possibly TRBD2 (5 bases). The DNA end favors TRBJ2-7, so the J call may be wrong. CDR1 SGHRS and CDR2 YFSETQ come from the germline V gene. CDR3 length: 15 residues. CDR3 coding DNA: TGCGCCAGCAGCCCGAGGGAGTTTCGCTCCTACGAGCAGTACTTC. Translation: CASSPREFRSYEQYF.